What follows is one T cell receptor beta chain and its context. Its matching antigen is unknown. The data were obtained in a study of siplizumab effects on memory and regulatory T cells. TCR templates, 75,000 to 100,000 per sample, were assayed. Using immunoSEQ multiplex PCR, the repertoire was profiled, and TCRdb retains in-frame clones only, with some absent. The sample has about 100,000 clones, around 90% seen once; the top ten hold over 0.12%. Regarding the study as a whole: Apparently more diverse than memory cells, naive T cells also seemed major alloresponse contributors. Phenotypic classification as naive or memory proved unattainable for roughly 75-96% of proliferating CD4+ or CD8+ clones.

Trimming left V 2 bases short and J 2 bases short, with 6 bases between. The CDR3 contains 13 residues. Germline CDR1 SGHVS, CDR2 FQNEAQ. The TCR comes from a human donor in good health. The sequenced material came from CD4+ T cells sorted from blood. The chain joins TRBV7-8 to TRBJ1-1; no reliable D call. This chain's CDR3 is CASSLRTNTEAFF. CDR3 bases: TGTGCCAGCAGCTTAAGGACCAACACTGAAGCTTTCTTT.